This is a list of T cell receptor beta chains from one sample in a study of regulatory T cells in long-lasting Graves disease. TCRdb analysed the reads with MiXCR anew, one entry per CDR3 protein. The sample contains around 860 distinct CDR3 sequences, roughly 87% of which appear only once. The input for sequencing was peripheral blood mononuclear cells (PBMCs), taken with antithyroid drug treatment, in newly diagnosed or persistent Graves disease (not recorded which). These receptors all stem from a man aged 35-49 years with Graves disease. Each CDR3 is given with its conserved first and last residue. Fields, in order: J gene, V gene, clone size, D gene, CDR3 protein, CDR3 DNA. D genes are given only for firm matches. A clone size is listed for some rows: how often the clone was seen (once, few, many), or a class if it is expanded.

>TRBJ1-5|TRBV7-3|.|TRBD1
CASSLVAQGEQPQHF
TGTGCCAGCAGCTTAGTAGCACAGGGGGAACAGCCCCAGCATTTT
>TRBJ1-1|TRBV2|.|.
CASSVEGEAEAFF
TGTGCCAGCAGTGTTGAGGGGGAGGCTGAAGCTTTCTTT
>TRBJ2-1|TRBV2|.|TRBD2
CASRGRGTSGYNEQFF
TGTGCCAGCAGGGGGAGAGGGACTAGCGGATACAATGAGCAGTTCTTC
>TRBJ2-2|TRBV11-1|.|.
CASSPHSTTGAGELFF
TGTGCCAGCAGCCCTCACTCTACGACTGGGGCCGGGGAGCTGTTTTTT
>TRBJ1-2|TRBV12-3/TRBV12-4|once|.
CASTKGAGSGSVYGYTF
TGTGCCAGCACCAAAGGGGCAGGGAGCGGTAGTGTCTATGGCTACACCTTC
>TRBJ2-7|TRBV6-6|few|TRBD1
CASRTNTGDYEQYF
TGTGCCAGCAGAACCAACACAGGGGACTACGAGCAGTACTTC
>TRBJ1-2|TRBV20-1|.|TRBD1
CSARDRADYRGYTF
TGCAGTGCACGTGACAGGGCTGATTATCGTGGCTACACCTTC
>TRBJ2-7|TRBV7-2|.|TRBD2
CASRPGGPSYEQYF
TGTGCCAGCAGGCCGGGGGGGCCTTCCTACGAGCAGTACTTC
>TRBJ2-7|TRBV15|few|.
CATSRGGGDEQYF
TGTGCCACCAGCAGAGGAGGGGGGGACGAGCAGTACTTC
>TRBJ1-1|TRBV4-2|.|TRBD1
CASSLRPRGPTEAFF
TGTGCCAGCAGCCTGCGACCGAGGGGGCCCACTGAAGCTTTCTTT
>TRBJ2-7|TRBV28|.|.
CASSLRQLVEQYF
TGTGCCAGCAGTTTGCGGCAGCTCGTGGAGCAGTACTTC
>TRBJ2-2|TRBV11-3|.|.
CASSLGGVTGELFF
TGTGCCAGCAGCTTAGGAGGGGTAACCGGGGAGCTGTTTTTT
>TRBJ1-2|TRBV7-8|.|.
CASSLVEDGGYTF
TGTGCCAGCAGCCTGGTGGAGGACGGTGGCTACACCTTC
>TRBJ2-5|TRBV5-1|once|.
CASSLTSRNEETQYF
TGCGCCAGCAGCTTAACCTCAAGGAACGAAGAGACCCAGTACTTC
>TRBJ2-7|TRBV5-5|.|.
CASSSPGGIREQYF
TGTGCCAGCAGCTCCCCCGGGGGAATTCGGGAGCAGTACTTC
>TRBJ1-5|TRBV28|few|.
CASNKEVRQPQHF
TGTGCCAGCAATAAAGAAGTCAGGCAGCCCCAGCATTTT
>TRBJ2-5|TRBV29-1|.|.
CSVGPRSQETQYF
TGCAGCGTTGGACCCCGTAGCCAAGAGACCCAGTACTTC
>TRBJ2-1|TRBV11-2|once|TRBD1
CASSLQGASYNEQFF
TGTGCCAGCAGCTTACAGGGGGCCTCCTACAATGAGCAGTTCTTC
>TRBJ2-7|TRBV12-3/TRBV12-4|.|TRBD2
CASSSLGRGKYF
TGTGCCAGCAGTTCTCTCGGGCGGGGGAAGTACTTC
>TRBJ2-7|TRBV18|few|TRBD1
CASSALPGQTYEQYF
TGTGCCAGCTCAGCACTCCCGGGACAGACCTACGAGCAGTACTTC
>TRBJ1-4|TRBV6-5|.|.
CASSYDRNEKLFF
TGTGCCAGCAGTTACGACAGAAATGAAAAACTGTTTTTT
>TRBJ1-5|TRBV19|.|.
CASSIKEGRAQPQHF
TGTGCCAGTAGTATAAAGGAGGGCAGGGCTCAGCCCCAGCATTTT
>TRBJ2-7|TRBV3-1|.|TRBD1
CASSQWTGEYEQYF
TGTGCCAGCAGCCAATGGACAGGGGAGTACGAGCAGTACTTC
>TRBJ2-3|TRBV25-1|.|.
CASSDLSADTQYF
TGTGCCAGCAGTGACTTATCTGCAGATACGCAGTATTTT
>TRBJ2-5|TRBV7-9|.|.
CASSLYETQYF
TGTGCCAGCAGCTTGTATGAGACCCAGTACTTC
>TRBJ2-6|TRBV5-1|.|.
CASTTISGANVLTF
TGCGCCAGCACCACCATCTCTGGGGCCAACGTCCTGACTTTC
>TRBJ2-1|TRBV24-1|.|TRBD1
CATSVSGQGRDEQFF
TGTGCCACCAGTGTCTCGGGACAGGGCAGAGATGAGCAGTTCTTC
>TRBJ1-1|TRBV25-1|.|.
CASSRGRMNTEAFF
TGTGCCAGCAGTAGGGGACGGATGAACACTGAAGCTTTCTTT
>TRBJ2-7|TRBV11-2|.|TRBD1
CASSSRTGGNYEQYF
TGTGCCAGCAGCTCCCGGACAGGGGGAAACTACGAGCAGTACTTC
>TRBJ2-5|TRBV2|.|.
CASLAQGRVHLEETQYF
TGTGCCAGCCTAGCCCAGGGGAGAGTTCATCTGGAAGAGACCCAGTACTTC
>TRBJ2-3|TRBV15|.|.
CATSRERLDTQYF
TGTGCCACCAGCAGAGAGCGGCTAGATACGCAGTATTTT
>TRBJ1-5|TRBV28|.|.
CASSSAEHYSNQPQHF
TGTGCCAGCAGTTCCGCCGAACATTATAGCAATCAGCCCCAGCATTTT
>TRBJ2-7|TRBV2|.|.
CASMELAIYYEQYF
TGTGCCAGCATGGAGTTAGCCATTTACTACGAGCAGTACTTC
>TRBJ1-5|TRBV7-2|.|.
CASSRDSNQPQHF
TGTGCCAGCAGCAGGGATAGCAATCAGCCCCAGCATTTT
>TRBJ2-2|TRBV27|.|.
CASIHGQPGGELFF
TGTGCCAGCATCCACGGACAGCCCGGCGGGGAGCTGTTTTTT
>TRBJ2-5|TRBV7-9|few|.
CASSLGATGETQYF
TGTGCCAGCAGCTTAGGAGCCACGGGAGAGACCCAGTACTTC
>TRBJ2-5|TRBV4-2|.|.
CASSQALLGGVQETQYF
TGTGCCAGCAGCCAAGCCCTCTTAGGCGGGGTCCAAGAGACCCAGTACTTC
>TRBJ2-5|TRBV7-9|.|TRBD1
CASSKDRPRETQYF
TGTGCCAGCAGTAAGGACAGGCCCAGAGAGACCCAGTACTTC
>TRBJ1-5|TRBV5-4|.|.
CASSSGQGRGQPQHF
TGTGCCAGCAGCTCGGGGCAGGGAAGGGGGCAGCCCCAGCATTTT
>TRBJ1-1|TRBV28|.|TRBD1
CASSLQGAEVTEAFF
TGTGCCAGCAGTTTGCAGGGGGCTGAGGTCACTGAAGCTTTCTTT